This is a list of T cell receptor beta chains from one sample in a study of cytomegalovirus exposure and HLA in healthy donors. Using immunoSEQ multiplex PCR, the repertoire was profiled, and TCRdb retains in-frame clones only, with some absent. The sample shows about 130,000 clones, around 10% of them seen only once. Sequenced: PBMCs. All receptors derive from a middle-aged woman in good health and CMV-seropositive. Each CDR3 is given with its conserved first and last residue. The order of the fields is V gene, CDR3 protein.

TRBV7-9 CASSSTSGAKETQYF
TRBV5-1 CASSLMSNSPLHF
TRBV4-1 CASSLFPTGAIDGYTF
TRBV6-5 CASSYSLNTEAFF
TRBV7-2 CASSLGSGGRREKLFF
TRBV4-3 CASSQDYSDTQYF
TRBV7-2 CASSVTGTGNTIYF
TRBV5-4 CASSLGLAGSTDTQYF
TRBV2 CASSTDSHEAFF
TRBV7-6 CASSPRAGTSGGASADTQYF
TRBV5-1 CASSLDRGNNSPLHF
TRBV5-1 CASSLGAGAYGYTF
TRBV6-4 CAGPEGPSPLQGSPLHF
TRBV6-1 CASSPQGLGTEAFF
TRBV14 CASSQHPSGDNYGYTF
TRBV5-1 CASSVQGRQETQYF
TRBV2 CASSLTRGKGGSGNTIYF
TRBV5-6 CASSTETGRMNTEAFF
TRBV4-1 CASSWRTGTNTGELFF
TRBV6-4 CASSDGDRGLLVGQPQHF
TRBV5-6 CASGDRGRSSYEQYF
TRBV10-3 CAISELGTGEDTQYF
TRBV5-1 CASSAQPGTGYNEQFF
TRBV7-9 CASSLGTGTSYTF
TRBV7-2 CASSSYYEQYF
TRBV7-2 CASSLVSSGGAAREQYF
TRBV5-1 CASSPTTAGSGANVLTF
TRBV18 CASSTYREDQPQHF
TRBV5-8 CASSLAGFGTDTQYF
TRBV5-6 CASSAQGGAEAFF
TRBV7-9 CASSLGGRRETQYF
TRBV6-5 CASGGSQETQYF
TRBV6-5 CASSYSGAYTQYF
TRBV10-3 CAISETGSYEQYF
TRBV6-1 CASKQRFGAQETQYF
TRBV6-1 CASSEDVRQGWWETQYF
TRBV12-5 CASGLVNSYHGVQYF
TRBV6-5 CASSAPGQGRNGYTF
TRBV2 CASRPLGTLITPKEKLFF
TRBV7-2 CASSLDAGRGGLNNEQFF
TRBV6-1 CASSELLKPVFNSPLHF
TRBV5-4 CASSHGGYNEQFF
TRBV5-3 CARSFNQGGRSGNQPQHF